This record covers a single TCR beta chain. The target antigen is unknown. Measured with immunoSEQ multiplex PCR; TCRdb has only the in-frame clones, and not every one. Among more than 55,000 clones, 81% were seen once, and the ten largest hold more than 4%. This entry comes from a study of OX40 agonist ivuxolimab in advanced cancers. Study in general: Across the patients, intravenous ivuxolimab was delivered every 2 weeks at 0.01 to 10 mg/kg.

The CDR3 is made up of 15 amino acids. The junction had 16 bases not matched to a gene; V was cut back by 4 bases and J by 7 bases. Per the germline V gene, CDR1 is SQVTM and CDR2 is ANQGSEA. General study findings and limits: The average count of expanded clones was higher among CD8+ T cells than among CD4+. In the 0.1-3.0 mg/kg groups, partial responders showed among the lowest expansion.

J is TRBJ2-7 and V is TRBV29-1, with TRBD1 identical over 7 bases. This clonotype was sampled from an adult with an advanced solid tumor such as melanoma, head and neck, liver or kidney cancer. Sequencing used CD4+ or CD8+ T cells sorted from blood, obtained in a trial of the OX40 agonist ivuxolimab. The CDR3 DNA reads TGCAGCGTTGCCCAATGGCAGGGGGAATCGGGTGAGCAGTACTTC. This encodes CSVAQWQGESGEQYF.